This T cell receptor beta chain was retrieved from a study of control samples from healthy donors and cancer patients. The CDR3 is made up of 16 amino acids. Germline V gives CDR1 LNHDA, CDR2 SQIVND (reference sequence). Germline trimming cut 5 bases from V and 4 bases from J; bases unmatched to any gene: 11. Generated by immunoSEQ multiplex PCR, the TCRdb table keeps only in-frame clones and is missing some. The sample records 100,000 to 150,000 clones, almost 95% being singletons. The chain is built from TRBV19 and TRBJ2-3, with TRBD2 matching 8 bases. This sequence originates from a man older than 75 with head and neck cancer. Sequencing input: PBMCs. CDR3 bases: TGTGCCAGTAGTCCCTCCTCCGGGACTAGAGCAGATACGCAGTATTTT. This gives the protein CASSPSSGTRADTQYF. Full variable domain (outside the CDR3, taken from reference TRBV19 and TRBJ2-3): DGGITQSPKYLFRKEGQNVTLSCEQNLNHDAMYWYRQDPGQGLRLIYYSQIVNDFQKGDIAEGYSVSREKKESFPLTVTSAQKNPTAFYLCASSPSSGTRADTQYFGPGTRLTVL.